This T cell receptor (beta chain) emerged from a study of control samples from healthy donors and cancer patients. The CDR3 has 13 amino acids. V dropped 5 bases and J dropped 5 bases, with 12 bases sitting between them. Germline CDR1 and CDR2: LNHDA and SQIVND (reference sequence). The repertoire was sequenced with immunoSEQ multiplex PCR; TCRdb's copy has only in-frame clones and lacks some. Seen here are some 100,000 clones, around nine tenths observed once, and the top ten hold around 2.8%. The clonotype comes from a human donor in good health. The donor label of this sample is uncertain. Sequencing used blood. The chain carries TRBV19 and TRBJ1-2; D may be TRBD1 (5 bases). CDR3 in amino acids: CASSWDLSYGYTF. The CDR3 nucleotides read TGTGCCAGTAGTTGGGACTTGTCGTATGGCTACACCTTC.